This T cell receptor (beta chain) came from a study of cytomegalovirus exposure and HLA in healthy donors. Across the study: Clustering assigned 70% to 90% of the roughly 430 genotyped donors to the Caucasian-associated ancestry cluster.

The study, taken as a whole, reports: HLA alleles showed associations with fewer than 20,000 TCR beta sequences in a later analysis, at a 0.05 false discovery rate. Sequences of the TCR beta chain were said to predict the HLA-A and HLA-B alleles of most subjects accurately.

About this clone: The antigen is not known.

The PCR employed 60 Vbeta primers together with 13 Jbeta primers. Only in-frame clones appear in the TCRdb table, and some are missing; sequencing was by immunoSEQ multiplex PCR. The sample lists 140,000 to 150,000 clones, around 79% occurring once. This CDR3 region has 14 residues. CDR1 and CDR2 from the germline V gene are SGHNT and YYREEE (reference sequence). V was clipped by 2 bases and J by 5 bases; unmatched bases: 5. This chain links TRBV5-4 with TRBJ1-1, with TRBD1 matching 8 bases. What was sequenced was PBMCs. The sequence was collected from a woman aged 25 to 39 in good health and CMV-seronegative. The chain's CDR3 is CASSFQGAGTEAFF. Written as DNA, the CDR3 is TGTGCCAGCAGCTTCCAGGGGGCAGGGACTGAAGCTTTCTTT.